This TCR beta chain came from a study of Ad26.COV2.S vaccination and SARS-CoV-2 variants. General study results and limits: Post-vaccination breadth of spike-specific CD8+ and CD4+ T cell responses was reportedly substantial. Possibly, TCR breadth and depth analyses underestimated total T cell responses.

Regarding this clone: As yet, its antigen is unknown.

The CDR3 has 15 residues. CDR1 and CDR2 from the germline V gene are SGDLS and YYNGEE. Trimming cost V 2 bases and J 5 bases, with 16 bases left between them. Profiling relied on immunoSEQ multiplex PCR, and the TCRdb table lists in-frame clones only, not all of them. The sample contains about 350,000 clones, around 92% of which appear only once. This TCR came from a human donor who had recovered from COVID-19. The sequencing here drew on peripheral blood, taken after recovery from COVID-19. V and J are TRBV9 and TRBJ1-2; D call uncertain. Written as DNA, the CDR3 is TGTGCCAGCAGCGTTATGGGCGGAGATTGGTATGGCTACACCTTC. Its protein product is CASSVMGGDWYGYTF.